The 14 T cell receptor beta chains below were found in one sample sequenced in a study of cytomegalovirus exposure and HLA in healthy donors. 60 Vbeta and 13 Jbeta primers were used in PCR. Some clones are missing from TCRdb's copy, which holds only in-frame ones; the method was immunoSEQ multiplex PCR. The data contain around 85,000 clones, about four fifths of them seen just once; the ten biggest clones take up about a third. Material for sequencing was PBMCs. Receptors were obtained from a middle-aged man in good health and CMV-seropositive.

This chain joins TRBV4-3 and TRBJ1-2, with TRBD1 identical over 8 bases. Per germline, CDR1 LGHNA and CDR2 YSLEER. V gave up 0 bases and J gave up 10 bases; unmatched junction bases: 13. This CDR3 has 16 residues. The CDR3 nucleotides read TGCGCCAGCAGCCAAGATCGGGGAGTGCAGGGGGCGGACTACACCTTC. This sequence encodes CASSQDRGVQGADYTF.

The chain recombines TRBV18 with TRBJ1-2; 9 bases match TRBD1. The CDR3 is made up of 14 amino acids. Germline values: CDR1 KGHSH, CDR2 LQKENI. Trimming at V came to 3 bases and at J to 5 bases, leaving 4 bases not matched to a gene. CDR3 bases: TGTGCCAGCTCACCCTTGGGACAGGGTTATGGCTACACCTTC. Its translation: CASSPLGQGYGYTF.

The chain is built from TRBV19 and TRBJ2-2, with 7 bases matching TRBD2. The CDR3 consists of 18 residues. The trim removed 5 bases at V and 1 base at J, leaving 13 bases unmatched. Germline-derived CDR1 and CDR2 are LNHDA and SQIVND (reference sequence). The CDR3 sequence is CASSPLRGSGENTGELFF. The CDR3 DNA follows: TGTGCCAGTAGTCCCCTCCGCGGGAGTGGGGAGAACACCGGGGAGCTGTTTTTT.

This sequence joins TRBV6-1 and TRBJ2-5, with TRBD2 matching over 10 bases. V was clipped by 7 bases and J by 1 base; unmatched bases: 6. The CDR3 spans 15 residues. Germline CDR1 is MNHNS and CDR2 is SASEGT. This CDR3 reads CASTEREGGQETQYF. In nucleotides, the CDR3 is TGTGCCAGCACGGAGCGGGAGGGTGGCCAAGAGACCCAGTACTTC.

J is TRBJ1-2 and V is TRBV9, with D perhaps matching TRBD1 (6 bases). V lost 4 bases to trimming and J lost 4 bases, with 17 bases between them. The germline gives CDR1 SGDLS, CDR2 YYNGEE. The CDR3 runs to 15 residues. As DNA, the CDR3 is TGTGCCAGCAGCCTACGGGGGGGCCCTAGCTATGGCTACACCTTC. This sequence encodes CASSLRGGPSYGYTF.

The V gene is TRBV27, the J gene TRBJ2-3; D not certain. CDR1 is MNHEY, CDR2 SMNVEV, per germline (reference sequence). The ends were cut back, 3 bases at V and 5 bases at J, with 12 bases in the middle. The CDR3 length is 14 residues. This CDR3 reads CASSLARTIDTQYF. The CDR3, as DNA: TGTGCCAGCAGTTTGGCTAGAACAATAGATACGCAGTATTTT.

This clone was observed a few times. The V gene is TRBV27, the J gene TRBJ2-1; D might be TRBD1 (6 bases). From germline, CDR1 is MNHEY and CDR2 SMNVEV (reference sequence). This CDR3 contains 16 residues. V lost 0 bases, J lost 6 bases, and 15 bases lay in between. The CDR3 coding sequence is TGTGCCAGCAGTTTATCGTCCTGGGGGACAACCAATGAGCAGTTCTTC. It specifies CASSLSSWGTTNEQFF.

The J gene is TRBJ1-5, the V gene TRBV6-4; no firm D call. In germline, CDR1 is MRHNA, CDR2 SNTAGT. The CDR3 extends over 16 amino acids. Trimming removed 0 bases at V and 2 bases at J, with 11 bases between. The CDR3 loop reads CASSDSPEGRNQPQHF. The CDR3 bases are TGTGCCAGCAGTGACTCCCCCGAGGGTCGCAATCAGCCCCAGCATTTT.

For this clone: Germline is not matched at one junction end, which may reflect a read error. V is TRBV7-9 and J is TRBJ2-1, with TRBD2 matching 11 bases. The CDR3 has 14 amino acids. The germline CDR1 and CDR2 sequences are SEHNR and FQNEAQ (reference sequence). In nucleotides, the CDR3 is TGTTCCAGCAGTCCTAGCGGGAGGTCCCATGAGCAGTTCTTC. Encoded protein: CSSSPSGRSHEQFF.

The rearrangement uses TRBV6-1 and TRBJ2-5, with 7 positions matching TRBD1. The germline gives CDR1 MNHNS, CDR2 SASEGT. This CDR3 spans 14 amino acids. Germline trimming cut 9 bases from V and 2 bases from J; bases unmatched to any gene: 9. The CDR3 DNA is TGTGCCAGTAGTAACAGGGGTTTTCAAGAGACCCAGTACTTC. Residues: CASSNRGFQETQYF.

The V and J genes are TRBV9 and TRBJ2-6; D ambiguous. V gave up 0 bases and J gave up 1 base, with 5 bases separating them. This CDR3 is 15 amino acids long. CDR1 and CDR2 from the germline V gene are SGDLS and YYNGEE. CDR3 DNA: TGTGCCAGCAGCGTAGAACTGTCTGGGGCCAACGTCCTGACTTTC. Protein product: CASSVELSGANVLTF.

The gene calls are TRBV5-4 and TRBJ2-7; TRBD1 is a possible D gene (6 bases). In germline, CDR1 is SGHNT, CDR2 YYREEE (reference sequence). This CDR3 has 12 residues. The germline V and J ends were trimmed by 4 bases and 7 bases, with 12 bases remaining between them. The CDR3 region is CASSLDSSEQYF. DNA of the CDR3: TGTGCCAGCAGCCTGGACAGTTCGGAGCAGTACTTC.

The chain combines TRBV4-1 with TRBJ1-2; D is unresolved. There are 14 residues in the CDR3. V lost 1 base and J 5 bases, leaving 11 bases between the germline ends. Germline lookup yields CDR1 MGHRA and CDR2 YSYEKL. For the CDR3, the DNA is TGCGCCAGCAGCCAAGTAGGTTCTAGTTATGGCTACACCTTC. The encoded protein is CASSQVGSSYGYTF.

The chain employs TRBV7-2 and TRBJ2-5; 13 bases are a match to TRBD2. V dropped 5 bases and J dropped 5; count of bases not matched to a gene: 11. The CDR3 spans 17 residues. CDR1 SGHTA and CDR2 FQGNSA come from the germline V gene. The CDR3 region is CASSHRLAGGGGETQYF. The CDR3 coding sequence is TGTGCCAGCAGCCATCGACTAGCGGGAGGTGGGGGGGAGACCCAGTACTTC.